A single sample is the source of the 32 T cell receptor beta chains below, sequenced in a study of T cell responses to AZD1222 COVID-19 vaccine. TCRdb's copy holds only in-frame clones and misses some; the assay was immunoSEQ multiplex PCR. Found here are 110,000 or so clones, about 89% of them singletons; the top ten hold 5.4%. Sequences were derived from peripheral blood, sampled on day 0 of AZD1222 vaccination. The receptors shown here come from an adult in good health.

This sequence joins TRBV6-5 and TRBJ2-6; D is uncertain. Germline CDR1 MNHEY, CDR2 SVGAGI. The length of the CDR3 is 16 residues. The V gene lost 2 bases and the J gene lost 4 bases, with 12 bases spanning the gap. The CDR3, as DNA: TGTGCCAGCAGTTACCCCAGCAAGGACGGGGCCAACGTCCTGACTTTC. Protein: CASSYPSKDGANVLTF.

This clone is a singleton in its sample. The chain employs TRBV3-1 (or the pseudogene TRBV3-2) and TRBJ1-2; D is unresolved. The V gene lost 3 bases and the J gene lost 6 bases, with 17 bases spanning the gap. Germline CDR1 reads LGHDT; CDR2 reads YNNKEL (reference sequence). The length of the CDR3 is 15 residues. For the CDR3, the DNA is TGTGCCAGCAGCCAGGCTCCGGTCCTTCTTAATGGCTACACCTTC. The encoded protein is CASSQAPVLLNGYTF.

This clone showed up just a few times. This sequence joins TRBV7-9 and TRBJ1-2, with 7 nucleotides matching TRBD1. Germline V gene sequence: CDR1 SEHNR, CDR2 FQNEAQ (reference sequence). The CDR3 is 14 amino acids. V shed 8 bases, J shed 4 bases, and the junction held 10 bases outside the gene matches. Written as DNA, the CDR3 is TGTGCCAGCGTAAGGGAGGGGGCCCTCTATGGCTACACCTTC. It specifies CASVREGALYGYTF.

The V call is TRBV11-2, the J call TRBJ2-7, with 7 positions matching TRBD2. Germline CDR1 and CDR2: SGHAT and FQNNGV. V lost 5 bases to trimming and J lost 2 bases; unmatched junction nucleotides: 18. There are 18 residues in the CDR3. The CDR3 nucleotides read TGTGCCAGCAGCCCAGCGGGATTGGTAAATCCTACGGCCTACGAGCAGTACTTC. Residues: CASSPAGLVNPTAYEQYF.

This chain connects TRBV6-1 to TRBJ1-3, with TRBD1 as a possible D gene (6 bases). The ends were cut back, 3 bases at V and 1 base at J, with 19 bases in the middle. The CDR3 consists of 18 residues. Germline V gene data show CDR1 as MNHNS and CDR2 as SASEGT. For the CDR3, the DNA is TGTGCCAGCAGTGACACAACCACGGGACAAAATTCTGGAAACACCATATATTTT. This codes for CASSDTTTGQNSGNTIYF.

This sequence joins TRBV25-1 and TRBJ1-1; D remains unclear. This CDR3 region has 11 residues. Germline CDR1 MGHDK, CDR2 SYGVNS. V lost 7 bases and J lost 6, with 9 bases in between. DNA of the CDR3: TGTGCCAGCATGAGGGTGGCTGAAGCTTTCTTT. Translating it yields CASMRVAEAFF. Supplemented by reference TRBV25-1 and TRBJ1-1, the full variable domain reads EADIYQTPRYLVIGTGKKITLECSQTMGHDKMYWYQQDPGMELHLIHYSYGVNSTEKGDLSSESTVSRIRTEHFPLTLESARPSHTSQYLCASMRVAEAFFGQGTRLTVV.

The chain combines TRBV5-1 with TRBJ1-1; perhaps TRBD1 as D (5 bases). The CDR3 has 14 residues. From germline, CDR1 is SGHRS and CDR2 YFSETQ. V was trimmed by 6 bases and J by 3 bases, leaving 15 bases between them. The DNA of the CDR3 is TGCGCCAGCACTCCCACAGGCAGTTACACTGAAGCTTTCTTT. Protein: CASTPTGSYTEAFF.

This chain uses TRBV18 with TRBJ1-2; the D is unclear. This CDR3 is built from 12 residues. V dropped 3 bases and J dropped 4 bases, with 6 bases sitting between them. Germline V lookup: CDR1 KGHSH, CDR2 LQKENI. The chain's CDR3 is CASSPSVYGYTF. The CDR3 DNA is TGTGCCAGCTCACCCTCGGTCTATGGCTACACCTTC.

The V call is TRBV5-1, the J call TRBJ2-7; D ambiguous. Trimming stripped 5 bases from V and 2 bases from J, with 14 bases between. CDR3 length equals 14 residues. The V gene's germline CDR1 is SGHRS and CDR2 YFSETQ. The CDR3 sequence: CASRNTVMTYEQYF. The CDR3 DNA is TGCGCCAGCAGGAATACAGTGATGACCTACGAGCAGTACTTC. Looking up the rest from reference TRBV5-1 and TRBJ2-7 gives the full variable domain: KAGVTQTPRYLIKTRGQQVTLSCSPISGHRSVSWYQQTPGQGLQFLFEYFSETQRNKGNFPGRFSGRQFSNSRSEMNVSTLELGDSALYLCASRNTVMTYEQYFGPGTRLTVT.

V usage is TRBV19 and J usage is TRBJ2-5; 7 nucleotides match TRBD2. After removal of 2 bases from V and 4 bases from J, the junction contained 7 bases not matched to a gene. This CDR3 is built from 15 residues. CDR1 and CDR2 from the germline V gene are LNHDA and SQIVND (reference sequence). CDR3 loop: CASSIRAGEPETQYF. CDR3 DNA: TGTGCCAGTAGTATAAGGGCGGGAGAACCAGAGACCCAGTACTTC.

J is TRBJ2-1 and V is TRBV3-1 (or the pseudogene TRBV3-2); 9 nucleotides agree with TRBD2. The CDR3 is 15 residues long. The V gene end was trimmed by 6 bases and the J gene end by 5 bases; junction bases not matched to a gene: 8. Germline V gene data show CDR1 as LGHDT and CDR2 as YNNKEL (reference sequence). The CDR3 DNA reads TGTGCCAGCAGTGATCTAGCGGGATTAGACAATGAGCAGTTCTTC. Translated, it gives CASSDLAGLDNEQFF.

The chain is built from TRBV5-6 and TRBJ1-6; D remains ambiguous. V lost 4 bases to trimming and J lost 10 bases, with 18 bases between them. The CDR3 runs to 15 residues. CDR1 and CDR2 from the germline V gene are SGHDT and YYEEEE. The CDR3 bases are TGTGCCAGCAGCGTGACCCCAACTCAGAGGTCACCCCTCCACTTT. As protein: CASSVTPTQRSPLHF.

V and J are TRBV5-5 and TRBJ2-7; 8 bases map to TRBD1. Unmatched junction bases numbered 11, after V lost 0 bases and J lost 0 bases. Germline V gene data show CDR1 as SGHKS and CDR2 as YYEKEE (reference sequence). CDR3 length equals 18 residues. The CDR3 DNA reads as TGTGCCAGCAGCTTGGTCCAATTCCGGGACAGGAGCTCCTACGAGCAGTACTTC. Its translation is CASSLVQFRDRSSYEQYF.

V gene TRBV6-5 combines with J gene TRBJ1-2, with D uncertain. V lost 2 bases to trimming and J lost 4 bases, with 8 bases between them. Per germline, CDR1 MNHEY and CDR2 SVGAGI. The CDR3 is made up of 13 amino acids. CDR3 DNA: TGTGCCAGCAGTTACCCAAACAGCTATGGCTACACCTTC. It codes for CASSYPNSYGYTF.

V gene TRBV19 combines with J gene TRBJ1-4; D unclear. Trimming removed 2 bases from V and 0 bases from J, with 19 bases in between. The germline V gene has CDR1 LNHDA and CDR2 SQIVND (reference sequence). There are 19 residues in the CDR3. The CDR3 reads CASSIRPDGSPATNEKLFF. DNA of the CDR3: TGTGCCAGTAGTATAAGACCGGACGGGTCACCTGCAACTAATGAAAAACTGTTTTTT.

The gene calls are TRBV27 and TRBJ1-2; unclear D gene. Per germline, CDR1 MNHEY and CDR2 SMNVEV (reference sequence). The V and J ends lost 5 bases and 0 bases respectively, with 16 bases between them. The CDR3 is made up of 16 amino acids. The CDR3 here is CASSPTATPANYGYTF. The CDR3 nucleotides are TGTGCCAGCAGTCCTACGGCCACCCCGGCTAACTATGGCTACACCTTC.

The table lists this clone with a count of one. J is TRBJ2-7 and V is TRBV30, with 10 bases lining up with TRBD1. The V segment lost 1 base and the J segment 1 base; nucleotides outside the gene matches: 4. The CDR3 runs to 15 residues. The germline V gene encodes CDR1 GTSNPN and CDR2 SVGIG (reference sequence). The CDR3, as DNA: TGTGCCTGGAGTGCGGGACAGGGGATATCCTACGAGCAGTACTTC. Amino acids: CAWSAGQGISYEQYF.

The chain uses TRBV29-1 and TRBJ1-1, with TRBD1 matching over 8 bases. The CDR3 has 14 residues. CDR1 and CDR2 (germline): SQVTM, ANQGSEA. V shed 1 base and J 4 bases; nucleotides not matched to a gene: 5. The CDR3 sequence: CSVEVETGVTEAFF. CDR3 nucleotides: TGCAGCGTTGAAGTCGAGACAGGGGTCACTGAAGCTTTCTTT.

The J gene is TRBJ1-6, the V gene TRBV7-2; D gene unclear. Germline V gene lookup returns CDR1 SGHTA and CDR2 FQGNSA. V lost 1 base and J 10 bases, leaving 5 bases between the germline ends. This CDR3 has 12 amino acids. CDR3 amino acids: CASSLGSSPLHF. CDR3 bases: TGTGCCAGCAGCTTAGGGTCGTCACCCCTCCACTTT.

The chain links TRBV18 to TRBJ2-5; D may be TRBD1 or TRBD2 (6 bases each). Germline V gene lookup returns CDR1 KGHSH and CDR2 LQKENI. There are 14 residues in the CDR3. Trimming took off 4 bases at V and 1 base at J, with 10 bases between the two ends. For the CDR3, the DNA is TGTGCCAGCTCACAGAGGGGGGTCCAAGAGACCCAGTACTTC. Its protein is CASSQRGVQETQYF.

The rearrangement links TRBV7-8 to TRBJ1-1; TRBD1 matches at 7 bases. The CDR3 consists of 15 residues. After removal of 5 bases from V and 2 bases from J, the junction contained 8 bases not matched to a gene. Germline V gives CDR1 SGHVS, CDR2 FQNEAQ. The CDR3 sequence is CASSAPGQINTEAFF. As DNA, the CDR3 is TGTGCCAGCAGCGCCCCGGGACAGATTAACACTGAAGCTTTCTTT.

The J gene is TRBJ1-2, the V gene TRBV3-1 (or the pseudogene TRBV3-2); 11 bases line up with TRBD1. This CDR3 has 14 amino acids. Per germline, CDR1 LGHDT and CDR2 YNNKEL (reference sequence). Losses at the gene ends were 4 bases for V and 8 bases for J; bases not matched to a gene: 6. Here the CDR3 reads CASSPQGQGGGYTF. The CDR3 DNA reads TGTGCCAGCAGCCCCCAGGGACAGGGGGGAGGCTACACCTTC.

About this clone: At the DNA level, this CDR3 is encoded by other sequences in the same sample as well. J is TRBJ1-2 and V is TRBV9; D remains ambiguous. V was pared by 0 bases and J by 4 bases, with 4 bases between. Germline V gene sequence: CDR1 SGDLS, CDR2 YYNGEE. The CDR3 is 12 amino acids. In DNA, the CDR3 is TGTGCCAGCAGCGTAGCTTCCTATGGCTACACCTTC. Translating gives CASSVASYGYTF.

The V gene is TRBV15, the J gene TRBJ1-3; TRBD1 might be the D (5 bases). Germline CDR1 LNHNV, CDR2 YYDKDF (reference sequence). V lost 0 bases, J lost 0 bases, and 9 bases lay in between. The CDR3 has 16 amino acids. CDR3 in amino acids: CATSRDRGYSGNTIYF. As DNA, the CDR3 is TGTGCCACCAGCAGAGATAGGGGCTACTCTGGAAACACCATATATTTT.

The J gene is TRBJ2-3, the V gene TRBV18; D may be TRBD2 (5 bases). This CDR3 region has 15 residues. The ends were cut back, 6 bases at V and 0 bases at J, with 13 bases in the middle. CDR1 is KGHSH, CDR2 LQKENI, per germline. For the CDR3, the DNA is TGTGCCAGCTCTACCGGACTCATGAGCACAGATACGCAGTATTTT. This translates into CASSTGLMSTDTQYF. The whole variable domain, filled in from reference TRBV18 and TRBJ2-3, reads NAGVMQNPRHLVRRRGQEARLRCSPMKGHSHVYWYRQLPEEGLKFMVYLQKENIIDESGMPKERFSAEFPKEGPSILRIQQVVRGDSAAYFCASSTGLMSTDTQYFGPGTRLTVL.

The V gene is TRBV9, the J gene TRBJ1-3; no clear D gene. The CDR3 runs 14 residues. Germline-derived CDR1 and CDR2 are SGDLS and YYNGEE. Trimming left V 4 bases short and J 6 bases short, with 14 bases between. The CDR3, as DNA: TGTGCCAGCAGCATAAACACCGAGAAAAACACCATATATTTT. Amino acids: CASSINTEKNTIYF.

In nucleotides, the CDR3 is TGTGCCTGGAGGTTCGGGCTTTCCGGGGAGCTGTTTTTT. It yields the protein CAWRFGLSGELFF. This chain joins TRBV30 and TRBJ2-2; D not resolved. With 3 bases removed from V and 6 bases from J, the gap between germline ends came to 11 bases. CDR1 and CDR2 from the germline V gene are GTSNPN and SVGIG (reference sequence). The CDR3 contains 13 residues.

The genes are TRBV2 and TRBJ1-1; no clear D gene. The CDR3 consists of 13 residues. CDR1 and CDR2 (germline): SNHLY, FYNNEI. Trimming stripped 3 bases from V and 6 bases from J, with 11 bases between. The CDR3: CASSEGLGSEAFF. Here the CDR3 DNA reads TGTGCCAGCAGTGAGGGCCTGGGGTCTGAAGCTTTCTTT.

V is TRBV30 and J is TRBJ2-2, with unresolved D. Germline V gene lookup returns CDR1 GTSNPN and CDR2 SVGIG (reference sequence). The germline V and J ends were trimmed by 5 bases and 8 bases, with 9 bases remaining between them. The CDR3 is 11 residues long. CDR3 nucleotides: TGTGCCTGGGAAAATGGGGGGGAGCTGTTTTTT. Its protein is CAWENGGELFF.

This chain joins TRBV4-1 and TRBJ1-2, with 8 bases lining up with TRBD1. V dropped 0 bases and J dropped 6; count of bases not matched to a gene: 9. This CDR3 is 16 amino acids long. Per germline, CDR1 MGHRA and CDR2 YSYEKL. The CDR3 spells CASSQDRTGKMDGYTF. The CDR3 bases are TGCGCCAGCAGCCAAGATCGGACAGGGAAGATGGATGGCTACACCTTC.

This clone was picked up a small number of times. The chain couples TRBV12-3 or TRBV12-4 to TRBJ1-1; maybe TRBD1 (6 bases). V lost 6 bases and J 5 bases, leaving 13 bases between the germline ends. The CDR3 contains 13 residues. This CDR3 is CASRPPGVTEAFF. CDR3 DNA sequence: TGTGCCAGCAGGCCCCCAGGGGTTACTGAAGCTTTCTTT.

The V gene is TRBV11-2, the J gene TRBJ1-1; D remains unclear. The germline V and J ends were trimmed by 1 base and 0 bases, with 6 bases remaining between them. The germline V gene has CDR1 SGHAT and CDR2 FQNNGV. This CDR3 spans 14 amino acids. The chain's CDR3 is CASSLAGLNTEAFF. The DNA for the CDR3 is TGTGCCAGCAGCTTAGCTGGCTTGAACACTGAAGCTTTCTTT.